This T cell receptor (beta chain) was documented in a study of OX40 agonist ivuxolimab in advanced cancers. As for the study in general: Partial responses occurred in three patients (one hepatocellular carcinoma, two cutaneous melanoma).

Broader study findings: Normalized T-cell clonal expansion was also low in some nonresponders.

Germline V gene sequence: CDR1 MGHRA, CDR2 YSYEKL. Trimming pared 2 bases from V and 3 bases from J, leaving 17 bases between. This CDR3 spans 16 amino acids. This clone came up once. Its cognate antigen is unknown. Data came from immunoSEQ multiplex PCR; TCRdb stores just in-frame clones and leaves some out. The table records tens of thousands of clones, 80% to 90% of them present only once. The TCR comes from an adult with an advanced solid tumor such as melanoma, head and neck, liver or kidney cancer. Sample: CD4+ or CD8+ T cells sorted from blood, taken in a trial of the OX40 agonist ivuxolimab. The J gene is TRBJ2-7, the V gene TRBV4-1; no reliable D call. The DNA for the CDR3 is TGCGCCAGCAGCCAATCAGTCCGAGACGGAAACTACGAGCAGTACTTC. It yields the protein CASSQSVRDGNYEQYF.